These 17 T cell receptor beta chains originate from one sample sequenced in a study of T cell responses to AZD1222 COVID-19 vaccine. The method was immunoSEQ multiplex PCR; TCRdb's version includes in-frame clones alone and lacks a portion of them. The sample contains under 130,000 clones, 85% to 90% of which appear only once. The sequencing used peripheral blood, collected on day 0 of AZD1222 vaccination. These receptors came from an adult in good health.

The chain recombines TRBV5-1 with TRBJ1-1; D may be TRBD1 (5 bases). V lost 4 bases and J 2 bases, leaving 12 bases between the germline ends. Germline assignment: CDR1 SGHRS and CDR2 YFSETQ. This CDR3 has 14 amino acids. For the CDR3, the DNA is TGCGCCAGCAGCCCTGACAGAAAAAACACTGAAGCTTTCTTT. Encoded protein: CASSPDRKNTEAFF.

This chain links TRBV5-6 with TRBJ2-3, with D hard to call. V shed 2 bases and J shed 4 bases, with 11 bases lying between them. The CDR3 totals 14 residues. The germline V gene encodes CDR1 SGHDT and CDR2 YYEEEE. In DNA, the CDR3 is TGTGCCAGCAGCTTAATCCGTTCTCCAGATACGCAGTATTTT. Encoded protein: CASSLIRSPDTQYF.

The rearrangement uses TRBV29-1 and TRBJ1-2; D is unclear. The V end was cut by 4 bases, the J end by 4 bases, with 10 bases between. Germline CDR1 reads SQVTM; CDR2 reads ANQGSEA. The CDR3 loop spans 12 amino acids. The CDR3 here is CSVVGQAYGYTF. CDR3 nucleotides: TGCAGCGTTGTAGGTCAGGCCTATGGCTACACCTTC.

The sample holds one count of this clone. The chain is built from TRBV6-2 or TRBV6-3 and TRBJ2-2, with TRBD1 identical over 8 bases. The V gene's germline CDR1 is MNHEY and CDR2 SVGEGT. The CDR3 has 17 amino acids. The V gene end was trimmed by 6 bases and the J gene end by 6 bases; junction bases not matched to a gene: 15. The CDR3 DNA is TGTGCCAGCAGCCCTAACCGGCAGGGGGCTATGGCCGGGGAGCTGTTTTTT. Protein: CASSPNRQGAMAGELFF.

This rearrangement joins TRBV2 to TRBJ1-3; 7 nucleotides align to TRBD1. This CDR3 spans 14 amino acids. V trimming: 4 bases; J trimming: 2 bases; junction bases outside the gene matches: 2. Per germline, CDR1 SNHLY and CDR2 FYNNEI. The CDR3 here is CASSGQGPGNTIYF. The CDR3 DNA follows: TGTGCCAGCAGTGGACAGGGCCCTGGAAACACCATATATTTT.

The gene calls are TRBV2 and TRBJ2-5; D not resolved. Between the trimmed V and J ends, which lost 5 bases and 3 bases, there was a span of 10 bases. From germline, CDR1 is SNHLY and CDR2 FYNNEI. The CDR3 totals 13 residues. The CDR3 DNA sequence: TGTGCCAGCAGTTTTTACAGAGAAGAGACCCAGTACTTC. Protein: CASSFYREETQYF.

CDR3 sequence: CASSPRVETTGELFF. For the CDR3, the DNA is TGTGCCAGCTCACCCAGGGTAGAGACCACCGGGGAGCTGTTTTTT. J is TRBJ2-2 and V is TRBV18; weak D call: TRBD1 (5 bases). Looked up from germline, CDR1 is KGHSH and CDR2 is LQKENI. The CDR3 has 15 residues. V dropped 3 bases and J dropped 4 bases, with 12 bases sitting between them. Looking up the rest from reference TRBV18 and TRBJ2-2 gives the full variable domain: NAGVMQNPRHLVRRRGQEARLRCSPMKGHSHVYWYRQLPEEGLKFMVYLQKENIIDESGMPKERFSAEFPKEGPSILRIQQVVRGDSAAYFCASSPRVETTGELFFGEGSRLTVL.

In its sample, this clone was seen a few times. The chain joins TRBV25-1 to TRBJ2-2, with D perhaps given as TRBD1 or TRBD2 (6 bases each). This CDR3 region has 15 residues. Looked up from germline, CDR1 is MGHDK and CDR2 is SYGVNS. V dropped 8 bases and J dropped 2 bases, with 15 bases sitting between them. The DNA of the CDR3 is TGTGCCAGCTCTGGGTTCGGGGGCAACACCGGGGAGCTGTTTTTT. It codes for CASSGFGGNTGELFF.

The chain combines TRBV19 with TRBJ1-6; 7 bases line up with TRBD1. The ends lost 7 bases at V and 4 bases at J; junction bases unmatched: 7. There are 15 residues in the CDR3. CDR1 LNHDA and CDR2 SQIVND come from the germline V gene (reference sequence). CDR3 sequence reads: CASTKTGTYNSPLHF. Here the CDR3 DNA reads TGTGCCAGTACAAAGACAGGGACTTATAATTCACCCCTCCACTTT.

The chain uses TRBV10-3 and TRBJ1-4; the D is unclear. The CDR3 extends over 13 amino acids. Germline assignment: CDR1 ENHRY and CDR2 SYGVKD. The V end was cut by 5 bases, the J end by 3 bases, with 7 bases between. The CDR3 DNA reads TGTGCCATCAGTCCAACGGCTAATGAAAAACTGTTTTTT. Its protein product is CAISPTANEKLFF.

The chain has TRBV5-1 and TRBJ1-6; maybe TRBD1 (6 bases). The CDR3 totals 14 residues. Per the germline V gene, CDR1 is SGHRS and CDR2 is YFSETQ. With 1 base removed from V and 5 bases from J, the gap between germline ends came to 7 bases. CDR3 sequence: CASSLRGDNSPLHF. CDR3 DNA sequence: TGCGCCAGCAGCTTGAGGGGGGATAATTCACCCCTCCACTTT.

The CDR3 spells CASSLATGETQYF. Here the CDR3 DNA reads TGTGCCAGCAGCTTGGCGACGGGAGAGACCCAGTACTTC. The chain employs TRBV5-4 and TRBJ2-5; D uncertain. Germline CDR1 reads SGHNT; CDR2 reads YYREEE (reference sequence). V was trimmed by 0 bases and J by 4 bases, leaving 7 bases between them. The CDR3 extends over 13 amino acids.

CDR3 sequence (DNA): TGTGCCAGCACCAACCTGGAGGGGGGGGCCAACGTCCTGACTTTC. Translating gives CASTNLEGGANVLTF. This chain joins TRBV5-4 and TRBJ2-6; D possibly corresponds to TRBD2 (6 bases). Trimming pared 6 bases from V and 4 bases from J, leaving 14 bases between. The CDR3 contains 15 residues. The germline V gene encodes CDR1 SGHNT and CDR2 YYREEE (reference sequence). The full variable domain, completed using reference TRBV5-4 and TRBJ2-6, is ETGVTQSPTHLIKTRGQQVTLRCSSQSGHNTVSWYQQALGQGPQFIFQYYREEENGRGNFPPRFSGLQFPNYSSELNVNALELDDSALYLCASTNLEGGANVLTFGAGSRLTVL.

Written as DNA, the CDR3 is TGTGCCAGCAGCTCCCTCCAGCAGAATTCACCCCTCCACTTT. Translating gives CASSSLQQNSPLHF. The chain recombines TRBV6-5 with TRBJ1-6; D is ambiguous. CDR3 size: 14 residues. Trimming took off 6 bases at V and 7 bases at J, with 13 bases between the two ends. Germline V lookup: CDR1 MNHEY, CDR2 SVGAGI.

The chain has TRBV3-1 (or the pseudogene TRBV3-2) and TRBJ1-1; D ambiguous. The CDR3 sequence is 14 residues long. Trimming left V 0 bases short and J 5 bases short, with 10 bases between. From germline, CDR1 is LGHDT and CDR2 YNNKEL (reference sequence). The CDR3 is CASSQEVEGTEAFF. CDR3 sequence (DNA): TGTGCCAGCAGCCAAGAAGTCGAAGGGACTGAAGCTTTCTTT.

The chain uses TRBV5-1 and TRBJ2-5, with D tentatively TRBD2 (5 bases). V lost 3 bases to trimming and J lost 5 bases, with 17 bases between them. This CDR3 region has 15 residues. CDR1 and CDR2 (germline): SGHRS, YFSETQ. CDR3 sequence: CASSWGTLGGETQYF. In DNA form, the CDR3 reads TGCGCCAGCAGCTGGGGAACTCTAGGCGGGGAGACCCAGTACTTC. The whole variable domain, remainder taken from reference TRBV5-1 and TRBJ2-5, is KAGVTQTPRYLIKTRGQQVTLSCSPISGHRSVSWYQQTPGQGLQFLFEYFSETQRNKGNFPGRFSGRQFSNSRSEMNVSTLELGDSALYLCASSWGTLGGETQYFGPGTRLLVL.

CDR3 loop: CASSFQGNYGYTF. CDR3 nucleotides: TGCGCCAGCAGCTTTCAGGGGAACTATGGCTACACCTTC. The chain is built from TRBV5-1 and TRBJ1-2, with D tentatively TRBD1 (6 bases). Germline CDR1 and CDR2: SGHRS and YFSETQ. The germline V and J ends were trimmed by 2 bases and 2 bases, with 7 bases remaining between them. The CDR3 totals 13 residues.